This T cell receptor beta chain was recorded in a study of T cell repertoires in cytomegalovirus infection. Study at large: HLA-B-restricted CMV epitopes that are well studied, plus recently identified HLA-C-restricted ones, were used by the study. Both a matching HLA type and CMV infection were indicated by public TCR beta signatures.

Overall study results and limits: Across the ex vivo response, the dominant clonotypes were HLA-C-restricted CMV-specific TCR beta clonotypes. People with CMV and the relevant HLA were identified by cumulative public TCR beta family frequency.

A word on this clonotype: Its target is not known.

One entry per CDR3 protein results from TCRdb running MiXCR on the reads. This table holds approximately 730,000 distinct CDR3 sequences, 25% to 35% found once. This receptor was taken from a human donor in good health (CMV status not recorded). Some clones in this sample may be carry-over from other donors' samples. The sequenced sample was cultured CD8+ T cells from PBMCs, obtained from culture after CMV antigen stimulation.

As DNA, the CDR3 is TGTGCCAGCAGTTACTCTACTAGCCCATGGGGAGAGACCCAGTACTTC. This sequence encodes CASSYSTSPWGETQYF. The rearrangement uses TRBV6-2 or TRBV6-3 and TRBJ2-5, with TRBD2 as a possible D gene (6 bases). The germline V gene encodes CDR1 MNHEY and CDR2 SVGEGT. Trimming stripped 0 bases from V and 4 bases from J, with 15 bases between. The CDR3 covers 16 residues.